Following are 2 T cell receptor beta chains from one sample sequenced in a study of blood T cells in healthy people across ages. Alongside a J-beta primer mix, a sample-barcoded 5' primer served in a second PCR lasting roughly 6 to 12 cycles. From the 5' RACE reads, TCRdb called clonotypes with MiXCR, one entry per CDR3 protein. This table holds fewer than 1.5 million distinct CDR3 sequences, approximately 42% found once. Sequences were obtained from blood. These receptors all stem from a woman aged 18-29 years in good health.

This sequence joins TRBV30 and TRBJ1-2, with D hard to call. Germline V gene sequence: CDR1 GTSNPN, CDR2 SVGIG (reference sequence). V dropped 1 base and J dropped 2 bases, with 5 bases sitting between them. The CDR3 has 12 amino acids. CDR3 protein: CAWSAVNYGYTF. The CDR3 DNA follows: TGTGCCTGGAGTGCGGTGAACTATGGCTACACCTTC. The full variable domain, its missing parts supplied by reference TRBV30 and TRBJ1-2, is SQTIHQWPATLVQPVGSPLSLECTVEGTSNPNLYWYRQAAGRGLQLLFYSVGIGQISSEVPQNLSASRPQDRQFILSSKKLLLSDSGFYLCAWSAVNYGYTFGSGTRLTVV.

The chain links TRBV5-6 to TRBJ1-6; 10 nucleotides align to TRBD1. The CDR3 sequence is 17 residues long. Germline V gene sequence: CDR1 SGHDT, CDR2 YYEEEE. The junction had 4 bases not matched to a gene; V was cut back by 1 base and J by 3 bases. This chain's CDR3 is CASSLSGQGNYNSPLHF. The CDR3 DNA sequence: TGTGCCAGCAGCTTGTCGGGACAGGGGAACTATAATTCACCCCTCCACTTT.